This is a list of T cell receptor beta chains from one sample in a study of T cell changes during pregnancy in multiple sclerosis. Clones were read by immunoSEQ multiplex PCR, and TCRdb kept only the in-frame ones, dropping some. The sample carries roughly 120,000 clones, about 93% recorded once. The sample here was peripheral blood, taken in the third trimester of pregnancy. Source of these receptors: a female donor with multiple sclerosis, enrolled in a pregnancy study. CDR3s include the opening cysteine and the closing phenylalanine or tryptophan. Fields, in order: CDR3 length, V gene, J gene, CDR3 protein.

13,TRBV10-3,TRBJ1-5,CAISESKRQPQHF
16,TRBV5-1,TRBJ2-2,CASSPRTSGYTGELFF
14,TRBV7-8,TRBJ2-7,CASSPGGSAYEQYF
15,TRBV7-2,TRBJ2-2,CASSWGLAGTGELFF
13,TRBV18,TRBJ2-5,CASSPPSEETQYF
14,TRBV6-5,TRBJ1-1,CASRSGQANTEAFF
13,TRBV28,TRBJ1-2,CASSRANRVGYTF
16,TRBV12-5,TRBJ2-2,CASGLLRGRDTGELFF
14,TRBV7-9,TRBJ1-1,CASSLWEMNTEAFF
14,TRBV19,TRBJ2-1,CASSPGDGYNEQFF
16,TRBV10-3,TRBJ2-2,CAISDPGLADPGELFF
16,TRBV27,TRBJ1-4,CASSLFPTGVGEKLFF
14,TRBV14,TRBJ1-2,CASSQGPGSGGYTF
15,TRBV5-1,TRBJ2-7,CASSLTGQEIHEQYF
14,TRBV7-8,TRBJ2-5,CASSLAGGQETQYF
14,TRBV27,TRBJ1-2,CASSLLGAGYGYTF
14,TRBV27,TRBJ1-1,CASSWTGGGTEAFF
14,TRBV19,TRBJ1-1,CASSIGGRGAEAFF
15,TRBV9,TRBJ1-1,CASSPRTGVGTEAFF
13,TRBV2,TRBJ2-7,CASSAGFAYEQYF
14,TRBV2,TRBJ2-7,CASSEVGLAYEQYF
15,TRBV2,TRBJ1-2,CASTDRGRGDYGYTF
14,TRBV4-2,TRBJ1-5,CASSQGTGPQPQHF
14,TRBV25-1,TRBJ1-6,CASSEGPYNSPLHF
16,TRBV11-2,TRBJ2-2,CASSSRGSSFTGELFF
16,TRBV18,TRBJ2-1,CASSPAAGPTYNEQFF
14,TRBV27,TRBJ2-7,CASSFRGQGYEQYF
16,TRBV7-6,TRBJ2-2,CASSPGAAPRNGELFF
14,TRBV9,TRBJ1-1,CASSVGGSNTEAFF
15,TRBV7-3,TRBJ2-1,CASSSEPGGWNEQFF
12,TRBV5-1,TRBJ1-1,CASSTDRGRAFF
16,TRBV18,TRBJ1-4,CASSPPVVGRGEKLFF
14,TRBV5-4,TRBJ1-5,CASSLAGVDQPQHF
16,TRBV5-4,TRBJ2-3,CASSAEPGQNTDTQYF
15,TRBV19,TRBJ2-2,CASSIGHINTGELFF
14,TRBV4-2,TRBJ1-4,CASSQEGGDEKLFF
13,TRBV6-1,TRBJ2-1,CASTSGGGNEQFF
15,TRBV28,TRBJ1-4,CASRPDRDLNEKLFF
14,TRBV6-6,TRBJ2-3,CASTQGVPTDTQYF
13,TRBV6-6,TRBJ1-2,CASSSTGVVGYTF
11,TRBV6-1,TRBJ2-7,CASRESYEQYF
17,TRBV5-6,TRBJ1-2,CASSLLLDRNTNYGYTF
16,TRBV29-1,TRBJ2-1,CSALGLLLSSYNEQFF
14,TRBV18,TRBJ1-6,CASSQTDGRSALHF
18,TRBV5-4,TRBJ1-3,CASSLGTGLGGSGNTIYF
13,TRBV30,TRBJ1-3,CAWSHGLDNTIYF
12,TRBV5-1,TRBJ2-7,CASSRSGEEQYF
13,TRBV5-1,TRBJ2-7,CASSFQGNYEQYF
15,TRBV6-5,TRBJ1-2,CASSYDPGLGYGYTF
15,TRBV5-6,TRBJ2-1,CASSPTSGRFNEQFF
15,TRBV11-2,TRBJ2-1,CASSLGGVPYNEQFF
15,TRBV6-5,TRBJ1-5,CASSPVRGGNQPQHF
13,TRBV7-6,TRBJ2-2,CASSREPPGELFF
13,TRBV19,TRBJ1-5,CASREQGNQPQHF
13,TRBV13,TRBJ2-1,CASSYWTRREQFF
13,TRBV6-6,TRBJ2-5,CASSLASQETQYF
12,TRBV29-1,TRBJ1-3,CSAGGSGNTIYF